Presented here are 9 T cell receptor beta chains from one specimen sequenced in a study of T-cell reconstitution after alpha-beta-depleted transplantation in children. The TCRbeta library was prepared with unique molecular identifiers. TCRdb reprocessed the PCR reads with MiXCR, giving one entry per CDR3 protein. The sample yields about 580,000 distinct CDR3 sequences, roughly 24% seen once. Here the sequenced sample was PBMCs, mostly from graft donor cells, taken 360 days after TCRalphabeta/CD19-depleted stem cell transplant. All receptors come from a boy younger than two who had a stem cell transplant for acute myeloid leukemia, so the T cells may come from the graft donor.

This clonotype was seen more than once but under ten times. The rearrangement joins TRBV6-2 or TRBV6-3 to TRBJ2-1; 8 nucleotides match TRBD1. This CDR3 is built from 13 residues. Germline values: CDR1 MNHEY, CDR2 SVGEGT. The V gene end was trimmed by 7 bases and the J gene end by 5 bases; junction bases not matched to a gene: 4. DNA for the CDR3: TGTGCCAGCACCCTGACAGGGGACAATGAGCAGTTCTTC. Translating it yields CASTLTGDNEQFF.

This clonotype was observed at least ten times. The rearrangement joins TRBV5-5 to TRBJ2-1, with 9 bases aligning to TRBD2. This CDR3 has 15 residues. Germline loops: CDR1 SGHKS, CDR2 YYEKEE (reference sequence). The V segment lost 10 bases and the J segment 5 bases; nucleotides outside the gene matches: 13. The CDR3 DNA follows: TGTGCCGGCGCCCCGACTAGCGGTCAACACAATGAGCAGTTCTTC. This encodes CAGAPTSGQHNEQFF. Drawing the rest from reference TRBV5-5 and TRBJ2-1, the complete variable domain is DAGVTQSPTHLIKTRGQQVTLRCSPISGHKSVSWYQQVLGQGPQFIFQYYEKEERGRGNFPDRFSARQFPNYSSELNVNALLLGDSALYLCAGAPTSGQHNEQFFGPGTRLTVL.

This clonotype occurred a few times. This chain connects TRBV20-1 to TRBJ2-1, with a possible D match to TRBD2 (5 bases). V lost 2 bases and J lost 5, with 10 bases in between. Germline V gene data show CDR1 as DFQATT and CDR2 as SNEGSKA (reference sequence). This CDR3 has 13 residues. In nucleotides, the CDR3 is TGCAGTGCTAGATCGACTATTCACAATGAGCAGTTCTTC. It translates to CSARSTIHNEQFF.

The V call is TRBV29-1, the J call TRBJ1-2; D may be TRBD1 (6 bases). V lost 0 bases, J lost 4 bases, and 15 bases lay in between. Germline assignment: CDR1 SQVTM and CDR2 ANQGSEA. The CDR3 is 15 amino acids. The CDR3 reads CSVEDAWTAPYGYTF. The CDR3 nucleotides are TGCAGCGTTGAAGACGCTTGGACAGCACCCTATGGCTACACCTTC.

This clonotype was recorded many times. The V and J genes are TRBV20-1 and TRBJ2-3; TRBD2 aligns across 9 bases. Germline CDR1 DFQATT, CDR2 SNEGSKA (reference sequence). Trimming took 4 bases from V and 2 from J; bases not matched to a gene: 4. CDR3 length equals 14 residues. The CDR3 is CSANLAGTTDTQYF. The CDR3 DNA sequence: TGCAGTGCTAACCTAGCGGGGACCACAGATACGCAGTATTTT.

The rearrangement joins TRBV11-1 to TRBJ2-3; 9 bases are shared with TRBD2. The CDR3 spans 16 residues. Trimming removed 5 bases from V and 2 bases from J; junction bases left unmatched: 8. Looked up from germline, CDR1 is SGHAT and CDR2 is FQDESV (reference sequence). The CDR3 DNA reads as TGTGCCAGCAGCGAAGGCGGGACTAGCTACACAGATACGCAGTATTTT. Translated: CASSEGGTSYTDTQYF.

The chain uses TRBV7-2 and TRBJ2-2; D is uncertain. The CDR3 runs 16 residues. The germline gives CDR1 SGHTA, CDR2 FQGNSA. Trimming pared 0 bases from V and 7 bases from J, leaving 15 bases between. The CDR3 sequence is CASSLASGRKDGELFF. DNA of the CDR3: TGTGCCAGCAGCTTAGCCAGTGGGCGGAAGGACGGGGAGCTGTTTTTT.

The chain links TRBV7-6 to TRBJ1-4; D not certain. V dropped 1 base and J dropped 4 bases, with 10 bases sitting between them. This CDR3 has 15 amino acids. The germline V gene encodes CDR1 SGHVS and CDR2 FNYEAQ. The CDR3 loop reads CASSLGPSLNEKLFF. The CDR3 DNA is TGTGCCAGCAGCTTAGGACCGAGTCTTAATGAAAAACTGTTTTTT. The full variable domain, its missing parts supplied by reference TRBV7-6 and TRBJ1-4, is GAGVSQSPRYKVTKRGQDVALRCDPISGHVSLYWYRQALGQGPEFLTYFNYEAQQDKSGLPNDRFSAERPEGSISTLTIQRTEQRDSAMYRCASSLGPSLNEKLFFGSGTQLSVL.

This clonotype appeared many times. The chain is built from TRBV6-5 and TRBJ2-7; 9 bases map to TRBD1. After removal of 4 bases from V and 5 bases from J, the junction contained 9 bases not matched to a gene. The CDR3 is made up of 15 amino acids. The germline CDR1 and CDR2 sequences are MNHEY and SVGAGI. The CDR3 region has the DNA TGTGCCAGCAGTTCCCTCTGGGACAGGGCAAACGAGCAGTACTTC. Residues: CASSSLWDRANEQYF.